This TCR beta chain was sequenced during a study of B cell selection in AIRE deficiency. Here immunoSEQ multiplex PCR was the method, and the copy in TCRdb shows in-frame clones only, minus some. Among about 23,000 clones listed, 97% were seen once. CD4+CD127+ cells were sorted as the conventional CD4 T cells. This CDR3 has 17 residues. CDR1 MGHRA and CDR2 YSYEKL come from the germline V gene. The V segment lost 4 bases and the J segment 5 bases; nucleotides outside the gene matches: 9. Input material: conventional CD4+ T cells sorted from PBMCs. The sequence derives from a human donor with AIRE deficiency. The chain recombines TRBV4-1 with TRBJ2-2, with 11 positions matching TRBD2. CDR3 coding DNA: TGCGCCAGCAGCCTCGTTAGCGGGAGGGCATCGACCGGGGAGCTGTTTTTT. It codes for CASSLVSGRASTGELFF.